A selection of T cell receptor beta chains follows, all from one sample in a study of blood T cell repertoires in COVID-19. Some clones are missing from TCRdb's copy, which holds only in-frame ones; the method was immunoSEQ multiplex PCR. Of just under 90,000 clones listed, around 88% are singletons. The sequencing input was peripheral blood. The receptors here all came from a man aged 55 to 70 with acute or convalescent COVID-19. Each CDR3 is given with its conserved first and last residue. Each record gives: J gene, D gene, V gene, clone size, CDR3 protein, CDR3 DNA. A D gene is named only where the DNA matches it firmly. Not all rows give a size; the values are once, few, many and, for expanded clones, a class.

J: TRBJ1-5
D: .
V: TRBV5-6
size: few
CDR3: CASSLGGWGNQPQHF
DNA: TGTGCCAGCAGCTTGGGAGGGTGGGGCAATCAGCCCCAGCATTTT

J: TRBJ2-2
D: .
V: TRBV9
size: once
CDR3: CASRPGTSYTGELFF
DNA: TGTGCCAGCAGGCCCGGGACATCGTACACCGGGGAGCTGTTTTTT

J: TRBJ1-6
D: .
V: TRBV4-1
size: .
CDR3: CASSPQGKGNSPLHF
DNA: TGCGCCAGCAGCCCTCAGGGAAAGGGCAATTCACCCCTCCACTTT

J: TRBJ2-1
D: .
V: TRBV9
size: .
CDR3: CASSVAGRYNEQFF
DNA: TGTGCCAGCAGCGTAGCGGGTCGCTACAATGAGCAGTTCTTC

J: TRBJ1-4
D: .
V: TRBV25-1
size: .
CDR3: CASSQTGHPTNEKLFF
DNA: TGTGCCAGCAGTCAAACGGGACACCCAACTAATGAAAAACTGTTTTTT

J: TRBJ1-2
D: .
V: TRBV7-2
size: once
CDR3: CASSLASGDHGYTF
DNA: TGTGCCAGCAGCTTAGCCTCAGGGGATCATGGCTACACCTTC

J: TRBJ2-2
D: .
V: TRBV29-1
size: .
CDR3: CSVKSNTGELFF
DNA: TGCAGCGTTAAATCAAACACCGGGGAGCTGTTTTTT

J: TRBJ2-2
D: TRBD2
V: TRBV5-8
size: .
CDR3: CASSWRLAGESTGELFF
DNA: TGTGCCAGCAGCTGGAGACTAGCGGGAGAGAGCACCGGGGAGCTGTTTTTT

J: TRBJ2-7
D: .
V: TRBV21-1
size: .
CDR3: CASSKYRGLGEQYF
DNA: TGTGCCAGCAGCAAATACAGGGGGCTTGGTGAGCAGTACTTC

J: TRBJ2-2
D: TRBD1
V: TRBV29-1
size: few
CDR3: CSGGPRQGATNTGELFF
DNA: TGCTCCGGGGGGCCTCGACAGGGGGCGACGAACACCGGGGAGCTGTTTTTT

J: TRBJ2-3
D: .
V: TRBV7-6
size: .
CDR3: CASSRTTGSGDTQYF
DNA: TGTGCCAGCAGCCGTACGACAGGCTCAGGGGATACGCAGTATTTT

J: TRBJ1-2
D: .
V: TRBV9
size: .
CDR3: CASSVEGVTGYGYTF
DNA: TGTGCCAGCAGCGTAGAGGGGGTAACGGGCTATGGCTACACCTTC

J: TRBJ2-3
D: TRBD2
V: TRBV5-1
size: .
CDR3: CASSSGGSDTQYF
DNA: TGCGCCAGCAGCTCGGGAGGATCAGATACGCAGTATTTT

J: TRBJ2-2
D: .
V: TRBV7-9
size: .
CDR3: CASSLVAPGVTGELFF
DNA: TGTGCCAGCAGCTTAGTGGCTCCAGGGGTCACCGGGGAGCTGTTTTTT

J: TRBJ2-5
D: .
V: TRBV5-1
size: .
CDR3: CASSSNPTATKGTQYF
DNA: TGCGCCAGCAGCTCTAACCCGACAGCCACCAAAGGGACCCAGTACTTC

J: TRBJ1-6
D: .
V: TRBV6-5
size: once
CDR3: CAIRTAGNSPLHF
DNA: TGTGCCATCAGGACAGCGGGGAACTCACCCCTCCACTTT